These 5 T cell receptor beta chains share one sample of origin, sequenced in a study of CD8 T cells in Susac syndrome. cDNA came from approximately 0.5 to 1 ug RNA primed by random hexamers. TCRdb re-derived calls from the immunoSEQ multiplex PCR reads in MiXCR, one entry per CDR3 protein. The sample holds about 160,000 distinct CDR3 sequences, about 91% seen once. The sequencing input was CD4+ T cells from PBMCs. Source of these receptors: a human donor in good health.

The chain couples TRBV20-1 to TRBJ1-5; tentative D call: TRBD1 (6 bases). V gave up 5 bases and J gave up 1 base, with 15 bases separating them. CDR1 and CDR2 (germline): DFQATT, SNEGSKA (reference sequence). The CDR3 contains 15 residues. CDR3 residues: CSAGTGKRSNQPQHF. As DNA, the CDR3 is TGCAGTGCTGGAACAGGGAAAAGAAGCAATCAGCCCCAGCATTTT.

The J gene is TRBJ1-1, the V gene TRBV6-1; 8 bases map to TRBD1. Germline CDR1 MNHNS, CDR2 SASEGT. This CDR3 comprises 16 residues. V was clipped by 1 base and J by 1 base; unmatched bases: 5. The CDR3 spells CASSEEAGGANTEAFF. The CDR3 region has the DNA TGTGCCAGCAGTGAAGAGGCAGGGGGCGCGAACACTGAAGCTTTCTTT.

The V and J genes are TRBV19 and TRBJ2-3; maybe TRBD2 (5 bases). Germline-derived CDR1 and CDR2 are LNHDA and SQIVND (reference sequence). This CDR3 is 13 amino acids long. V was shortened by 5 bases and J by 6 bases, with 12 bases between the two germline ends. The CDR3 sequence is CASSRRVGDTQYF. The CDR3, as DNA: TGTGCCAGTAGTCGGCGGGTGGGGGATACGCAGTATTTT.

The chain is built from TRBV5-1 and TRBJ2-5; 10 positions match TRBD1. The V gene's germline CDR1 is SGHRS and CDR2 YFSETQ. The CDR3 covers 15 residues. V lost 4 bases and J lost 2; bases outside the gene matches: 5. CDR3 in DNA: TGCGCCAGCAGCCAGACGGACAGGGGGCAAGAGACCCAGTACTTC. Encoded protein: CASSQTDRGQETQYF.

CDR3 nucleotides: TGTGCCAGCAGCCCGGGACAGGGGATCACAGATACGCAGTATTTT. The encoded protein is CASSPGQGITDTQYF. V and J are TRBV7-9 and TRBJ2-3; 10 bases agree with TRBD1. This CDR3 spans 15 amino acids. V was pared by 5 bases and J by 2 bases, with 4 bases of the junction left unmatched. The germline gives CDR1 SEHNR, CDR2 FQNEAQ (reference sequence).